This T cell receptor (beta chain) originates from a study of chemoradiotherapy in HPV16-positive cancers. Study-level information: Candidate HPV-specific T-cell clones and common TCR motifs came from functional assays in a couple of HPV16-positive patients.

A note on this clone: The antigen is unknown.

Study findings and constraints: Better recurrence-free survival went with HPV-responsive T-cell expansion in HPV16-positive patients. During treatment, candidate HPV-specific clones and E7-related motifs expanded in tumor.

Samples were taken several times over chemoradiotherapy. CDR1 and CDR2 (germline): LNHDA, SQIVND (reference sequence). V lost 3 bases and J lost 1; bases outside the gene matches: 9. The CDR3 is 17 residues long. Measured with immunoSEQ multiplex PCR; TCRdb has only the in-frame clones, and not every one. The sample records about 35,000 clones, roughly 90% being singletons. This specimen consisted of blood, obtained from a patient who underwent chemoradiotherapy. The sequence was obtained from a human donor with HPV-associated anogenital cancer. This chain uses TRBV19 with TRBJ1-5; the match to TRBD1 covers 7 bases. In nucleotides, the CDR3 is TGTGCCAGTAGTATTGGAGGCAGGGGGTTCAGCAATCAGCCCCAGCATTTT. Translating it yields CASSIGGRGFSNQPQHF.